A single sample is the source of the 26 T cell receptor beta chains below, sequenced in a study of T-cell reconstitution after alpha-beta-depleted transplantation in children. Researchers prepared the TCRbeta library using unique molecular identifiers, the study reports. Each CDR3 protein gets one entry after TCRdb re-called the PCR reads with MiXCR. The sample gives 90,000 to 120,000 distinct CDR3 sequences, about 6.5% of which show up once; approximately 23% is in the top ten. The sample consisted of PBMCs, mostly from graft donor cells, taken 360 days after TCRalphabeta/CD19-depleted stem cell transplant. The receptor source for this set is a male patient under 10 years old who had a stem cell transplant for acute lymphoblastic leukemia, so the T cells may come from the graft donor.

This clonotype has ten or more counts. The V and J genes are TRBV12-3 or TRBV12-4 and TRBJ2-5; TRBD1 or TRBD2 may be the D gene (6 bases each). Deletions cut 5 bases from V and 4 bases from J, with 11 bases between. The CDR3 covers 13 residues. Here the CDR3 reads CASSPRGLETQYF. The DNA of the CDR3 is TGTGCCAGCAGTCCCCGGGGGCTAGAGACCCAGTACTTC.

This clonotype was counted at least ten times. This chain connects TRBV7-9 to TRBJ2-1; 14 bases map to TRBD2. Trimming removed 8 bases from V and 9 bases from J; junction bases left unmatched: 12. The CDR3 extends over 16 amino acids. Germline CDR1 reads SEHNR; CDR2 reads FQNEAQ (reference sequence). The CDR3 region has the DNA TGTGCCAGCCTACCCCCCGGGACTAGCGGGAGATCTGAGCAGTTCTTC. Translating it yields CASLPPGTSGRSEQFF.

This clonotype was seen repeatedly, ten times or more. The V and J genes are TRBV15 and TRBJ1-5; D is unresolved. Trimming took 8 bases from V and 5 from J, leaving 13 bases between them. The CDR3 consists of 13 residues. The germline V gene encodes CDR1 LNHNV and CDR2 YYDKDF (reference sequence). This chain's CDR3 is CATGTHRYQPQHF. As DNA, the CDR3 is TGTGCCACCGGTACACATCGCTATCAGCCCCAGCATTTT.

This clonotype appeared many times. The chain uses TRBV5-1 and TRBJ1-4, with D possibly TRBD1 on 5 matching bases. CDR3 length equals 16 residues. Per germline, CDR1 SGHRS and CDR2 YFSETQ. Deletions cut 0 bases from V and 2 bases from J, with 11 bases between. CDR3 sequence reads: CASSLDEGKTNEKLFF. CDR3 nucleotides: TGCGCCAGCAGCTTGGACGAGGGGAAGACTAATGAAAAACTGTTTTTT.

This clonotype was seen only a few times. The CDR3 DNA sequence: TGTGCCAGCAGCTCCCAAGGCTACGAGCAGTACTTC. Residues: CASSSQGYEQYF. The V gene is TRBV7-9, the J gene TRBJ2-7, with D unresolved. Trimming stripped 4 bases from V and 3 bases from J, with 7 bases between. Germline assignment: CDR1 SEHNR and CDR2 FQNEAQ (reference sequence). This CDR3 is built from 12 residues.

This clonotype appeared many times. The J gene is TRBJ2-7, the V gene TRBV7-9, with 12 bases fitting TRBD1. V was clipped by 4 bases and J by 6 bases; unmatched bases: 7. Germline V lookup: CDR1 SEHNR, CDR2 FQNEAQ (reference sequence). The CDR3 extends over 15 amino acids. The CDR3 loop reads CASSSSGQGAGEQYF. For the CDR3, the DNA is TGTGCCAGCAGCTCATCGGGACAGGGGGCCGGCGAGCAGTACTTC. The full variable domain, with the rest looked up from reference TRBV7-9 and TRBJ2-7, is DTGVSQNPRHKITKRGQNVTFRCDPISEHNRLYWYRQTLGQGPEFLTYFQNEAQLEKSRLLSDRFSAERPKGSFSTLEIQRTEQGDSAMYLCASSSSGQGAGEQYFGPGTRLTVT.

At least ten counts were recorded for this clonotype. The chain is built from TRBV24-1 and TRBJ2-5; TRBD1 matches 12 bases. Germline V gives CDR1 KGHDR, CDR2 SFDVKD. CDR3 length equals 18 residues. J gave up 5 bases and V 4 bases, and 13 bases lay outside the gene matches. The CDR3 region is CATSDTRRGTGGEETQYF. As DNA, the CDR3 is TGTGCCACCAGTGACACCAGGCGCGGGACAGGGGGCGAGGAGACCCAGTACTTC.

This clonotype was counted at least ten times. The chain has TRBV5-1 and TRBJ2-2; D is undetermined. The V end lost 4 bases, the J end lost 7 bases, and 20 bases lay between the germline ends. Germline V CDR1 and CDR2: SGHRS, YFSETQ. The CDR3 has 16 residues. CDR3 DNA: TGCGCCAGCAGCCAGGTCGCCCTTGACAATGACGGGGAGCTGTTTTTT. It encodes CASSQVALDNDGELFF.

The chain uses TRBV20-1 and TRBJ2-1, with 13 bases aligning to TRBD2. Germline V lookup: CDR1 DFQATT, CDR2 SNEGSKA (reference sequence). V was pared by 6 bases and J by 8 bases, with 10 bases of the junction left unmatched. This CDR3 is 15 amino acids long. CDR3 DNA sequence: TGCAGTGCCCCCGGACTAGCGGGGGCCCCGGATGAGCAGTTCTTC. Protein sequence: CSAPGLAGAPDEQFF.

On this clonotype itself: Since a much larger clone is just one base distant, this may be a read error. V is TRBV4-3 and J is TRBJ2-3; the D gene is possibly TRBD2 (6 bases). Between the trimmed V and J ends, which lost 0 bases and 3 bases, there was a span of 16 bases. The CDR3 consists of 17 residues. CDR1 and CDR2 from the germline V gene are LGHNA and YSLEER. The DNA of the CDR3 is TGCGCCAGCAGCCAAGAAGAGGCTCCGGCGGGAACAGATACGCAGTATTTT. This gives the protein CASSQEEAPAGTDTQYF.

This clonotype was picked up many times. The chain couples TRBV9 to TRBJ2-7, with D maybe TRBD1 (6 bases). The germline gives CDR1 SGDLS, CDR2 YYNGEE. The CDR3 loop spans 14 amino acids. V lost 0 bases and J 2 bases, leaving 9 bases between the germline ends. In DNA form, the CDR3 reads TGTGCCAGCAGCGTAGATGGGGGCCCCTACGAGCAGTACTTC. Its translation is CASSVDGGPYEQYF.

The chain carries TRBV5-5 and TRBJ2-5; D not resolved. This CDR3 spans 13 amino acids. Germline V gene lookup returns CDR1 SGHKS and CDR2 YYEKEE (reference sequence). The V end was cut by 0 bases, the J end by 5 bases, with 8 bases between. The CDR3 coding sequence is TGTGCCAGCAGCTTGGGGCGCGAGGAGACCCAGTACTTC. Translating gives CASSLGREETQYF.

J is TRBJ2-7 and V is TRBV6-1; TRBD1 aligns across 12 bases. The CDR3 totals 15 residues. The V segment lost 4 bases and the J segment 2 bases; nucleotides outside the gene matches: 3. The V gene's germline CDR1 is MNHNS and CDR2 SASEGT. The CDR3 here is CASSGDRGLTYEQYF. CDR3 bases: TGTGCCAGCAGTGGGGACAGGGGGCTTACCTACGAGCAGTACTTC.

The chain joins TRBV7-6 to TRBJ1-2; D is undetermined. Germline V CDR1 and CDR2: SGHVS, FNYEAQ. Trimming removed 5 bases at V and 9 bases at J, with 13 bases between. The CDR3 runs 12 residues. CDR3: CASSPGARRYTF. For the CDR3, the DNA is TGTGCCAGCAGCCCCGGTGCACGTCGCTACACCTTC.

This clonotype was detected many times. The V gene is TRBV12-3 or TRBV12-4, the J gene TRBJ2-7; no reliable D call. V shed 8 bases and J shed 2 bases, with 13 bases lying between them. The CDR3 is 13 residues long. CDR3 loop: CASGPGVTYEQYF. CDR3 nucleotides: TGTGCCAGCGGCCCTGGGGTGACCTACGAGCAGTACTTC.

The sample holds many counts of this clonotype. The chain combines TRBV29-1 with TRBJ2-5; 10 nucleotides line up with TRBD1. With V trimmed by 7 bases and J by 0 bases, 14 bases remained unmatched. CDR1 and CDR2 (germline): SQVTM, ANQGSEA. CDR3 length: 17 amino acids. The CDR3 region has the DNA TGCAGCGCCCGGGACAGGGGACCCGCGGGGTACCAAGAGACCCAGTACTTC. Amino acids: CSARDRGPAGYQETQYF.

In this sample, this clonotype turned up many times. The rearrangement joins TRBV4-3 to TRBJ2-7; weak D call: TRBD1 (6 bases). This CDR3 region has 14 residues. Trimming cost V 1 base and J 4 bases, with 11 bases left between them. Per germline, CDR1 LGHNA and CDR2 YSLEER. The CDR3 sequence is CASSQGQGIYEQYF. The CDR3 DNA follows: TGCGCCAGCAGCCAAGGGCAGGGGATATACGAGCAGTACTTC.

This clonotype was recorded a few times. This chain links TRBV30 with TRBJ2-2; D is undetermined. Germline V gene lookup returns CDR1 GTSNPN and CDR2 SVGIG (reference sequence). CDR3 length: 12 amino acids. The V end lost 6 bases, the J end lost 0 bases, and 5 bases lay between the germline ends. Here the CDR3 reads CACTTNTGELFF. The CDR3 DNA is TGTGCCTGTACCACGAACACCGGGGAGCTGTTTTTT. Looking up the rest from reference TRBV30 and TRBJ2-2 gives the full variable domain: SQTIHQWPATLVQPVGSPLSLECTVEGTSNPNLYWYRQAAGRGLQLLFYSVGIGQISSEVPQNLSASRPQDRQFILSSKKLLLSDSGFYLCACTTNTGELFFGEGSRLTVL.

The sample holds many counts of this clonotype. The rearrangement links TRBV6-5 to TRBJ2-1, with 7 positions matching TRBD2. The CDR3 loop spans 12 amino acids. Trimming removed 2 bases from V and 10 bases from J; junction bases left unmatched: 2. Germline V gene sequence: CDR1 MNHEY, CDR2 SVGAGI. DNA of the CDR3: TGTGCCAGCAGTTACCTGGGGGGGGAGCAGTTCTTC. Translated, it gives CASSYLGGEQFF.

This chain connects TRBV7-2 to TRBJ2-2; D possibly corresponds to TRBD2 (6 bases). The CDR3 totals 18 residues. V dropped 3 bases and J dropped 2 bases, with 19 bases sitting between them. Germline V lookup: CDR1 SGHTA, CDR2 FQGNSA. This CDR3 reads CASSFGASREVNTGELFF. DNA for the CDR3: TGTGCCAGCAGCTTCGGCGCTTCGAGGGAGGTAAACACCGGGGAGCTGTTTTTT.

DNA of the CDR3: TGTGCCAGCAGGGGCCCTAGCGGTACGCAGTATTTT. Its translation is CASRGPSGTQYF. This rearrangement joins TRBV6-5 to TRBJ2-3, with 7 bases that match TRBD2. Trimming cost V 6 bases and J 8 bases; bases outside gene matches: 5. Germline lookup yields CDR1 MNHEY and CDR2 SVGAGI. The CDR3 covers 12 residues.

V usage is TRBV12-3 or TRBV12-4 and J usage is TRBJ2-6; 9 bases are a match to TRBD1. Germline trimming cut 1 base from V and 0 bases from J; bases unmatched to any gene: 4. The CDR3 covers 18 residues. In DNA, the CDR3 is TGTGCCAGCAGTTTAGACAGGGGGCTAAACTCTGGGGCCAACGTCCTGACTTTC. Residues: CASSLDRGLNSGANVLTF.

The chain employs TRBV3-1 and TRBJ2-2, with 10 bases lining up with TRBD2. CDR1 and CDR2 from the germline V gene are LGHDT and YNNKEL (reference sequence). J lost 2 bases, V lost 2 bases, and 5 bases had no gene match. The CDR3 is 17 amino acids. CDR3 sequence reads: CASSQSVAGGNTGELFF. The CDR3 DNA follows: TGTGCCAGCAGCCAATCCGTAGCGGGAGGTAACACCGGGGAGCTGTTTTTT.

This clonotype was observed a few times. The chain combines TRBV28 with TRBJ1-5; D is unresolved. This CDR3 comprises 12 residues. The V end lost 3 bases, the J end lost 9 bases, and 9 bases lay between the germline ends. Germline V gene data show CDR1 as MDHEN and CDR2 as SYDVKM. The CDR3 reads CASSFSSWPQHF. The CDR3 DNA is TGTGCCAGCAGTTTTTCTTCATGGCCCCAGCATTTT.

This clonotype has a count of ten or more. The chain links TRBV25-1 to TRBJ2-7; D gene ambiguous. Germline assignment: CDR1 MGHDK and CDR2 SYGVNS. The CDR3 runs 12 residues. V lost 0 bases and J 4 bases, leaving 4 bases between the germline ends. The CDR3 DNA follows: TGTGCCAGCAGTGAATATGGATACGAGCAGTACTTC. Its translation: CASSEYGYEQYF.

This clonotype has a count of ten or more. The chain carries TRBV4-3 and TRBJ1-1; no clear D gene. Germline CDR1 reads LGHNA; CDR2 reads YSLEER. The CDR3 spans 16 residues. V lost 1 base to trimming and J lost 2 bases, with 14 bases between them. CDR3 bases: TGCGCCAGCAGCCAAGGGTCGACTTTCGCCAACACTGAAGCTTTCTTT. Its protein is CASSQGSTFANTEAFF.